Sequencing of this T cell receptor (beta chain) was carried out in a study of human T cells and chemical hapten exposure. Turning to the study itself: The study traced per-sample TCR yield variation mainly to small differences in pooled library volumes. Study-wide results and limits: TCRs exceeding 1 in 1000 frequency stayed unchanged with DPC sensitization.

Trimming took 7 bases from V and 0 from J, leaving 14 bases between them. The CDR3 consists of 15 residues. Per germline, CDR1 WSHSY and CDR2 SAAADI. This clonotype was detected only a few times. Its antigen is currently unknown. Time point of the sample: patch test 1, 2 weeks after DPC sensitization. The treatment is: therapeutic diphenylcyclopropenone sensitization with weekly scalp DPC. Total RNA was isolated from unfractionated whole blood. The library tagged each cDNA molecule with unique molecular identifiers. TCRdb called the RACE reads again in MiXCR, with one record for every CDR3 protein. The sample contains about 120,000 distinct CDR3 sequences, roughly 12% of which appear only once.

V gene TRBV10-2 combines with J gene TRBJ2-3, with unresolved D. The clonotype comes from a woman aged 45-65 years with alopecia areata. Some clones in this sample may be carry-over from other donors' samples. Sequences were derived from whole blood, sampled in connection with sensitization to the hapten diphenylcyclopropenone (DPC). The CDR3 loop reads CASNARTTSTDTQYF. CDR3 sequence (DNA): TGCGCCAGCAACGCGCGTACCACTAGCACAGATACGCAGTATTTT.